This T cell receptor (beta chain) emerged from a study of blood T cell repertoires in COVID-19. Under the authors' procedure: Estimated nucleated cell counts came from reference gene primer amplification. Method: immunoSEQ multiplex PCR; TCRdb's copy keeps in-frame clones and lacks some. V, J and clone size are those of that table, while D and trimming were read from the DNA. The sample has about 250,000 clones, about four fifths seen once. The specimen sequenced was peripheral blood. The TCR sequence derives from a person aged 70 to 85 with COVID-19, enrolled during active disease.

As DNA, the CDR3 is TGTGCCAGCAGATTGACAGGGGCTAATGAAAAACTGTTTTTT. This translates into CASRLTGANEKLFF. V gene TRBV6-5 combines with J gene TRBJ1-4, with 8 bases fitting TRBD1. The CDR3 is 14 residues long. Germline trimming cut 6 bases from V and 3 bases from J; bases unmatched to any gene: 3. Germline-derived CDR1 and CDR2 are MNHEY and SVGAGI.